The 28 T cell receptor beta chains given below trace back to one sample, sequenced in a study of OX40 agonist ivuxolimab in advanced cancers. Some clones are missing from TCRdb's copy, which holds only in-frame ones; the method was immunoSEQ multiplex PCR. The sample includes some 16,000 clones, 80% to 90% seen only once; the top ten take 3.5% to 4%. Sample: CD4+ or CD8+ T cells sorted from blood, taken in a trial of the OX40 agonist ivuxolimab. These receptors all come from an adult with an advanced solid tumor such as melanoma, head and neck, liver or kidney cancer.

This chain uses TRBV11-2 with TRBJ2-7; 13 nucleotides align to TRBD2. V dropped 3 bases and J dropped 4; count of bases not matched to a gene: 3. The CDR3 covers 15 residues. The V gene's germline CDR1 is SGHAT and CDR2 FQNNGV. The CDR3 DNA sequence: TGTGCCAGCAGCTTCGGACTAGCGGGAGAATACGAGCAGTACTTC. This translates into CASSFGLAGEYEQYF.

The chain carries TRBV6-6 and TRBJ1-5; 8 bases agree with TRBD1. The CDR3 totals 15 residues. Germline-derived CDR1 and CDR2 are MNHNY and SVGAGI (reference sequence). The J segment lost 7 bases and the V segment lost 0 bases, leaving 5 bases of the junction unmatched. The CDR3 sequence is CASSYSRQGTQPQHF. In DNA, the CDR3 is TGTGCCAGCAGTTACTCCAGACAGGGGACGCAGCCCCAGCATTTT.

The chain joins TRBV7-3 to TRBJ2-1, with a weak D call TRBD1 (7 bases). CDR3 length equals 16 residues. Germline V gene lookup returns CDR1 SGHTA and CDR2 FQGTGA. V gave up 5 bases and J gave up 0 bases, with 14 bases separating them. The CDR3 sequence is CASSPGGTPSYNEQFF. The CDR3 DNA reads TGTGCCAGCAGCCCAGGGGGGACACCCTCCTACAATGAGCAGTTCTTC.

The CDR3, as DNA: TGTGCCAGCAGCCAAAGCGGCTTCGCTAGCGGGAGTAATGAGCAGTTCTTC. Amino acid sequence: CASSQSGFASGSNEQFF. The V call is TRBV4-2, the J call TRBJ2-1; TRBD2 agrees at 10 bases. The V and J ends lost 2 bases and 7 bases, in that order; junction bases with no gene match: 11. CDR1 is LGHNA, CDR2 YNFKEQ, per germline. The CDR3 spans 17 residues.

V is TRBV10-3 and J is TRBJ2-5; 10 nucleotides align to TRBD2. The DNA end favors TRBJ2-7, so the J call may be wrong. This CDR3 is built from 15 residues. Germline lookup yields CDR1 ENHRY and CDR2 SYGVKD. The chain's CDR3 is CAISDRSSGSYEQYF. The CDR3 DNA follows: TGTGCCATCAGTGATCGGTCTAGCGGGAGTTACGAGCAGTACTTC.

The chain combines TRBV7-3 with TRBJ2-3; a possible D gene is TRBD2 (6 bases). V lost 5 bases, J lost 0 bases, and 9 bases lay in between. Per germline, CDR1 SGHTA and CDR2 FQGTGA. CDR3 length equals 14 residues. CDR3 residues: CASSPGLSTDTQYF. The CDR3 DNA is TGTGCCAGCAGCCCGGGACTTAGCACAGATACGCAGTATTTT.

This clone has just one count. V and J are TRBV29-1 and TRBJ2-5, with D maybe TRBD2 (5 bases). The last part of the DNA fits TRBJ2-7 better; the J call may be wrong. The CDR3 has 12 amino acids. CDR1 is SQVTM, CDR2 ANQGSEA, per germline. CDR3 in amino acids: CSVSGITYEQYF. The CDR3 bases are TGCAGCGTTTCCGGGATCACCTACGAGCAGTACTTC.

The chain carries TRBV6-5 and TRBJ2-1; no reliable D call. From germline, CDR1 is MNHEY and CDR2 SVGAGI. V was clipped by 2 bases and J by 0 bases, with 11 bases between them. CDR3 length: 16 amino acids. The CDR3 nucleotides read TGTGCCAGCAGTTACGTCCGCTCTAGCTCCTACAATGAGCAGTTCTTC. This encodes CASSYVRSSSYNEQFF.

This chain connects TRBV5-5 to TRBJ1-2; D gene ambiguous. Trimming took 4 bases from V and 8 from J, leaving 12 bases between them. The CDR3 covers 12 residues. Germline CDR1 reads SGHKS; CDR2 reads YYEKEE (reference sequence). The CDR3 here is CASSPGLQGYTF. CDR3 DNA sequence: TGTGCCAGCAGCCCTGGATTGCAAGGCTACACCTTC.

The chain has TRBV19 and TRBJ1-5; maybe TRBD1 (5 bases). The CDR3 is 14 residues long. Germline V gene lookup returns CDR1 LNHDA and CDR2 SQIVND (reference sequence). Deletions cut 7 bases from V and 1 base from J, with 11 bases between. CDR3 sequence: CASTSGQSNQPQHF. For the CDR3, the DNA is TGTGCCAGTACCTCAGGGCAGAGCAATCAGCCCCAGCATTTT. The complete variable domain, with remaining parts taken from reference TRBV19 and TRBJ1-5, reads DGGITQSPKYLFRKEGQNVTLSCEQNLNHDAMYWYRQDPGQGLRLIYYSQIVNDFQKGDIAEGYSVSREKKESFPLTVTSAQKNPTAFYLCASTSGQSNQPQHFGDGTRLSIL.

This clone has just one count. CDR3 in amino acids: CASNQGGSYEQYF. CDR3 DNA: TGTGCCAGCAACCAGGGGGGCTCCTACGAGCAGTACTTC. The chain carries TRBV28 and TRBJ2-7, with a weak D call TRBD1 (7 bases). The length of the CDR3 is 13 residues. V was trimmed by 7 bases and J by 0 bases, leaving 10 bases between them. Germline-derived CDR1 and CDR2 are MDHEN and SYDVKM.

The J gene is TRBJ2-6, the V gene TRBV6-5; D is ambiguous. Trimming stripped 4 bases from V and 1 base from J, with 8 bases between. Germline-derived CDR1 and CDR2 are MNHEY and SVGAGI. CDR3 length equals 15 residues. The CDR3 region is CASSFDESGANVLTF. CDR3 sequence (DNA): TGTGCCAGCAGTTTCGACGAGTCTGGGGCCAACGTCCTGACTTTC.

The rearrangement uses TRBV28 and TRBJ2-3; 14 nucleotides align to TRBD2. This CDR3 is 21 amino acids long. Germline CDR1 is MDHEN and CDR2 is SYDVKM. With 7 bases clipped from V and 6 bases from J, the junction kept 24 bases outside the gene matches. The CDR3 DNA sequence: TGTGCCAGCAACCATGGAGAAATGGGACTAGCGGGAGTGACGGGCAGGGATACGCAGTATTTT. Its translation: CASNHGEMGLAGVTGRDTQYF.

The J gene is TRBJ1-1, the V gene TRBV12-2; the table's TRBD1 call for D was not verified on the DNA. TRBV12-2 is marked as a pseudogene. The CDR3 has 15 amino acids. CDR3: CASRSERDRCTEAFF. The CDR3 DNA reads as TGTGCAAGTCGCTCGGAACGGGACAGGTGCACTGAAGCTTTCTTT.

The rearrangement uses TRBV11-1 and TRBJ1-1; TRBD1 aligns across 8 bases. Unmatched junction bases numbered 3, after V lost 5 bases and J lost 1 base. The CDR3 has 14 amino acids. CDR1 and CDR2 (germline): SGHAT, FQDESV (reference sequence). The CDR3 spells CASSRGTGNTEAFF. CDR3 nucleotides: TGTGCCAGCAGCCGAGGGACAGGGAACACTGAAGCTTTCTTT. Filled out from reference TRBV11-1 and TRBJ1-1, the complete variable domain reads EAEVAQSPRYKITEKSQAVAFWCDPISGHATLYWYRQILGQGPELLVQFQDESVVDDSQLPKDRFSAERLKGVDSTLKIQPAELGDSAMYLCASSRGTGNTEAFFGQGTRLTVV.

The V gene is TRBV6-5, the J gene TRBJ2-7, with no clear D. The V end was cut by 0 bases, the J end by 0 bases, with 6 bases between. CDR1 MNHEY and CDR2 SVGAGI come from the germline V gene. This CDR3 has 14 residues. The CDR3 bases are TGTGCCAGCAGTTACTCGACAAACTCCTACGAGCAGTACTTC. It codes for CASSYSTNSYEQYF.

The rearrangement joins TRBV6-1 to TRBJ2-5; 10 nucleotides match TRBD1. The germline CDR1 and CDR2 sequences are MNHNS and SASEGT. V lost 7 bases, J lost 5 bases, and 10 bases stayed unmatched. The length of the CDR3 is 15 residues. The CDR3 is CASKRQGALGETQYF. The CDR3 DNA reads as TGTGCCAGCAAAAGACAGGGGGCGCTGGGGGAGACCCAGTACTTC.

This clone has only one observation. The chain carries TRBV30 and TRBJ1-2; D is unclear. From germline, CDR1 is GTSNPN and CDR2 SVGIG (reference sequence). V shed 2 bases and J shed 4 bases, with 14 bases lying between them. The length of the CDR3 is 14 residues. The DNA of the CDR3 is TGTGCCTGGAGTCGGCGGGGAACGGCCTATGGCTACACCTTC. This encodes CAWSRRGTAYGYTF.

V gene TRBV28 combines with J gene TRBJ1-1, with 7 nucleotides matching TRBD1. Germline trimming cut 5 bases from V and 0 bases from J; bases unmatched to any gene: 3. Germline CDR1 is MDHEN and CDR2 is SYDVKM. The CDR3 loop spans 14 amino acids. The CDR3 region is CASSDQGVNTEAFF. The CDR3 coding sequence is TGTGCCAGCAGTGACCAGGGGGTGAACACTGAAGCTTTCTTT.

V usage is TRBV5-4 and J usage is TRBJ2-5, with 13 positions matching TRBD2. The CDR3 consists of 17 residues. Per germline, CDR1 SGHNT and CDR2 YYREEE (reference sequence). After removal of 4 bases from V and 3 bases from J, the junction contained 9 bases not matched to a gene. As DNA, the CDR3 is TGTGCCAGCAGCGGGACTAGCGGGACATCTATGAAAGAGACCCAGTACTTC. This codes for CASSGTSGTSMKETQYF.

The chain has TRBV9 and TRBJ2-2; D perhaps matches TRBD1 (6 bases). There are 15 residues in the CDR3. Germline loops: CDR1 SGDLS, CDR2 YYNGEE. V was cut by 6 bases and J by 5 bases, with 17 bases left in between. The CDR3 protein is CASTLTGTNTGELFF. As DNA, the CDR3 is TGTGCCAGCACCCTAACCGGGACAAATACCGGGGAGCTGTTTTTT.

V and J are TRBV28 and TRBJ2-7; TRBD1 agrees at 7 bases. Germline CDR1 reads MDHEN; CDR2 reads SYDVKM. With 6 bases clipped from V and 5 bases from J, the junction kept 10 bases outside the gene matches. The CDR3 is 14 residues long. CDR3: CASRLQQGTHEQYF. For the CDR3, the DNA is TGTGCCAGCAGGCTCCAACAGGGGACCCACGAGCAGTACTTC.

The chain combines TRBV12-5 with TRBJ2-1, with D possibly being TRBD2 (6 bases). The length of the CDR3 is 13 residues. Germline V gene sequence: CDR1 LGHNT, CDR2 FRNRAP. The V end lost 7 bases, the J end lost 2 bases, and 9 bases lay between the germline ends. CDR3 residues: CASAVAAYNEQFF. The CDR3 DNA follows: TGTGCTAGTGCGGTAGCGGCCTACAATGAGCAGTTCTTC.

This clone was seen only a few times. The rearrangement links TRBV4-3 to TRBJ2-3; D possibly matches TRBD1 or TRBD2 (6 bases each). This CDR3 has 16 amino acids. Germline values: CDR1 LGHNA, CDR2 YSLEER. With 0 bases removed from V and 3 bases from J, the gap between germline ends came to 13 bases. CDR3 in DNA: TGCGCCAGCAGCCAAGATTTGGGGGGCGCGACAGATACGCAGTATTTT. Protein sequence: CASSQDLGGATDTQYF.

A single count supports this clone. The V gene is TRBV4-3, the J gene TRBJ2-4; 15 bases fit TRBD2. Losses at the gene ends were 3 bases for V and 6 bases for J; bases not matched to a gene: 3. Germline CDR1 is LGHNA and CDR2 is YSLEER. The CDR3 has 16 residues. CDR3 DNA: TGCGCCAGCAGCCAGGGACTAGCGGGAGGTGGAAACATTCAGTACTTC. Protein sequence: CASSQGLAGGGNIQYF.

The CDR3 bases are TGTGCCAGCAGTCCGAGTGGGGGGACTGAAGCTTTCTTT. This translates into CASSPSGGTEAFF. The chain couples TRBV27 to TRBJ1-1; TRBD1 might be the D (5 bases). CDR3 size: 13 residues. The V gene lost 5 bases and the J gene lost 5 bases, with 12 bases spanning the gap. CDR1 is MNHEY, CDR2 SMNVEV, per germline (reference sequence).

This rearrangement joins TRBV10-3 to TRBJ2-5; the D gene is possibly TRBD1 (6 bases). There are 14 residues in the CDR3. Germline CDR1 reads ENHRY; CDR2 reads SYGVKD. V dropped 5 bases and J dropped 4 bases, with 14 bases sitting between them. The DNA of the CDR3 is TGTGCCATCAGTCCGGGTCAGGGGTTAGAGACCCAGTACTTC. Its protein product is CAISPGQGLETQYF.

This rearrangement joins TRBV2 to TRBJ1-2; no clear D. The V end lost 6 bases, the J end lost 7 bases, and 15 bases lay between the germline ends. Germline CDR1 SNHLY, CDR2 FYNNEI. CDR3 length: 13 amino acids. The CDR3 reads CASSGVETIGYTF. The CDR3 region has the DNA TGTGCCAGCAGCGGTGTCGAGACAATTGGCTACACCTTC.